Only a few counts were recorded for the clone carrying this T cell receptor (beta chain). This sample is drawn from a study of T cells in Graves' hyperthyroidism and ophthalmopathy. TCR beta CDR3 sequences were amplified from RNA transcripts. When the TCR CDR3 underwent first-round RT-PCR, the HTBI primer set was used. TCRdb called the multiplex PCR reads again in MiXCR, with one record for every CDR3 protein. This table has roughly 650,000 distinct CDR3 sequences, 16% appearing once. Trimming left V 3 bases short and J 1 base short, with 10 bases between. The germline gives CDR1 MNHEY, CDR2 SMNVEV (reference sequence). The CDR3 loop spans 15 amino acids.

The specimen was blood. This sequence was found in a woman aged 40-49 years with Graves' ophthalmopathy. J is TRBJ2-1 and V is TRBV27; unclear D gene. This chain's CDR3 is CASSFYLQSYNEQFF. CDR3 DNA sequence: TGTGCCAGCAGTTTTTACCTCCAATCCTACAATGAGCAGTTCTTC.